This T cell receptor (beta chain) was sequenced in a study of regulatory T cells in long-lasting Graves disease. Findings and caveats of the study: Between persistent patients, about 2,700 public clonotypes were shared, exceeding the 800 to 1,000 shared between new patients.

As for time point: newly diagnosed GD, antithyroid drugs for less than 3 months. PBMC RNA served as the TCR library source. Remarks on this clonotype: The antigen remains undetermined.

The germline CDR1 and CDR2 sequences are MDHEN and SYDVKM. Trimming pared 5 bases from V and 5 bases from J, leaving 13 bases between. This CDR3 contains 13 residues. Arm-PCR of CDR3 regions with iRepertoire HTBI primers generated TCR beta libraries. MiXCR, applied by TCRdb to the multiplex PCR reads, yields one record per CDR3 protein. The data show roughly 510,000 distinct CDR3 sequences, about 16% seen once. These sequences were also reported in another study, on T cells in Graves' hyperthyroidism and ophthalmopathy. That source reports: Based on clinical symptoms, serum thyroxine and TRAb, thyroid ultrasound and orbital computed tomography, diagnoses were reached.

This material consisted of peripheral blood mononuclear cells (PBMCs), taken at new diagnosis, from a patient treated with antithyroid drugs. The V and J genes are TRBV28 and TRBJ2-7; unclear D gene. This clonotype was obtained from a man aged 18 to 30 with Graves disease. Written as DNA, the CDR3 is TGTGCCAGCAGTCTAATGACTCCCCACGAGCAGTACTTC. This gives the protein CASSLMTPHEQYF.